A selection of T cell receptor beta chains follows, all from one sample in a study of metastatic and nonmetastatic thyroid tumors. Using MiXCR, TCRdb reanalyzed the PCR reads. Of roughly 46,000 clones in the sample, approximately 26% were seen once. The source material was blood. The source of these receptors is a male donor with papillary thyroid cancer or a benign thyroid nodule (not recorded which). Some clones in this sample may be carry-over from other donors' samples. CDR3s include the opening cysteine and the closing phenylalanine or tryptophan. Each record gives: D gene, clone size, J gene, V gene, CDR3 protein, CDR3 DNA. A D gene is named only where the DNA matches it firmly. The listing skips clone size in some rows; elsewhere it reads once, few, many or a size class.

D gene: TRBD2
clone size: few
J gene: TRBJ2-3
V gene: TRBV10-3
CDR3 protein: CAISTSGNTDTQYF
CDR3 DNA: TGTGCCATCAGTACTAGCGGGAACACAGATACGCAGTATTTT

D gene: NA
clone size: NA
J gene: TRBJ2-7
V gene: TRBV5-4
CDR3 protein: CASSLQGSDYEQYF
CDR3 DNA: TGTGCCAGCAGCTTACAGGGTTCAGACTACGAGCAGTACTTC

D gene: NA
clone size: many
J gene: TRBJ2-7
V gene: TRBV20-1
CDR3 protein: CSAGLLGGYEQYF
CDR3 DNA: TGCAGTGCTGGACTCCTAGGGGGATACGAGCAGTACTTC

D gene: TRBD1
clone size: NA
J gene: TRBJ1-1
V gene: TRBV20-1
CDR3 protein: CSARDKGAGSEAFF
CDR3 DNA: TGCAGTGCTAGAGATAAGGGGGCTGGCTCTGAAGCTTTCTTT

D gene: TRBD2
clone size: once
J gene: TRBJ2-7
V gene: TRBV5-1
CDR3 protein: CASSLAGTSGGYEQYF
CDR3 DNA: TGCGCCAGCAGCTTGGCCGGGACTAGCGGGGGGTACGAGCAGTACTTC

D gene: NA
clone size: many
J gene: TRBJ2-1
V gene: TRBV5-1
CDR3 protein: CASSLTPYNEQFF
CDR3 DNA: TGCGCCAGCAGCTTGACACCTTACAATGAGCAGTTCTTC

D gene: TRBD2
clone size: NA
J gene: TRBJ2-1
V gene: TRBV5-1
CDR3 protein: CASIPPAVSGTFIEQFF
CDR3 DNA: TGCGCCAGCATCCCCCCTGCGGTTAGCGGGACCTTTATAGAGCAGTTCTTC

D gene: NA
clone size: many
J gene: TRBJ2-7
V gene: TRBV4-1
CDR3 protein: CASSQGPRGDEQYF
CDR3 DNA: TGCGCCAGCAGCCAAGGGCCGAGGGGGGACGAGCAGTACTTC

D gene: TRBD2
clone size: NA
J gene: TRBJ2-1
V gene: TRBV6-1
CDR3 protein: CASRGGSGSSYNEQFF
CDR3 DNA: TGTGCCAGCCGGGGGGGGAGTGGAAGCTCCTACAATGAGCAGTTCTTC

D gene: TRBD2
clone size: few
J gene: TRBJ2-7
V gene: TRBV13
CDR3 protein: CASSKRLAGVEAYEQYF
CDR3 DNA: TGTGCCAGCAGCAAAAGACTAGCGGGAGTTGAAGCCTACGAGCAGTACTTC

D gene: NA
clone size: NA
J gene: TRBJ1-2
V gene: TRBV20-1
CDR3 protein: CSARELSTGTFYGYTF
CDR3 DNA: TGCAGTGCTAGAGAGCTATCCACCGGGACATTCTATGGCTACACCTTC

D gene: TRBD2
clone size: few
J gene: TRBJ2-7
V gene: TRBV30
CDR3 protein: CAWSEGGLAGFWEQYF
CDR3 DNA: TGTGCCTGGAGCGAGGGGGGACTAGCGGGATTTTGGGAGCAGTACTTC

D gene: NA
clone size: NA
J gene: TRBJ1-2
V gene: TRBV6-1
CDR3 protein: CPSTAGGRGYTF
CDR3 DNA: TGTCCCAGCACCGCCGGTGGGCGAGGCTACACCTTC

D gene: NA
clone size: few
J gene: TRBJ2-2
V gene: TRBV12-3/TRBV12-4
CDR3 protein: CASRHREFGGELFF
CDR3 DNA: TGTGCCAGCAGACATCGGGAGTTCGGCGGGGAGCTGTTTTTT

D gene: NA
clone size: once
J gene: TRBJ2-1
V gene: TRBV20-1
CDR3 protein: CSARDSSGVSVSGYNEQFF
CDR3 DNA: TGCAGTGCTAGAGATTCCTCCGGTGTTAGCGTGAGCGGCTACAATGAGCAGTTCTTC

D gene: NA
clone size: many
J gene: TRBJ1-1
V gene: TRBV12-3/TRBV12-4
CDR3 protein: CASSLVWTDTNTEAFF
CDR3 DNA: TGTGCCAGCAGTTTAGTTTGGACGGACACGAACACTGAAGCTTTCTTT

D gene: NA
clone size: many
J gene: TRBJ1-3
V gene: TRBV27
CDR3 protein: CASSLGGYGNTIYF
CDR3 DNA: TGTGCCAGCAGTTTAGGAGGGTACGGAAACACCATATATTTT

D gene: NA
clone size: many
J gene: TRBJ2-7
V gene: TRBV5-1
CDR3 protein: CASARVIGPYEQYF
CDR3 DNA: TGCGCCAGCGCCCGGGTAATCGGGCCCTACGAGCAGTACTTC

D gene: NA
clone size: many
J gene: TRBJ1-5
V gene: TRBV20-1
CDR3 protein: CSARDGKGNQPQHF
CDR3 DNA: TGCAGTGCTAGGGACGGAAAGGGCAATCAGCCCCAGCATTTT

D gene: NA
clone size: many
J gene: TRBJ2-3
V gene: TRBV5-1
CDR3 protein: CASSHGDGISSTDTQYF
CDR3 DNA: TGCGCCAGCAGCCACGGGGATGGCATTTCTAGCACAGATACGCAGTATTTT

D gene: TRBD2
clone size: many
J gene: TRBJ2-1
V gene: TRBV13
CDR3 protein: CASSIGLAGVSRGLEQFF
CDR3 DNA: TGTGCCAGCAGCATTGGACTAGCGGGAGTTTCCCGGGGATTGGAGCAGTTCTTC

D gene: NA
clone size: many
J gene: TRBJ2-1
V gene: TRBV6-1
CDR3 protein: CASRRDSPIGEQFF
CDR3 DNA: TGTGCCAGCAGACGGGACTCCCCTATCGGTGAGCAGTTCTTC

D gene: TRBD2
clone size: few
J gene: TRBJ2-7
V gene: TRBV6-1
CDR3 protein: CASSGRTSGSYEQYF
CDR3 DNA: TGTGCCAGCAGTGGCAGGACTAGCGGGAGTTACGAGCAGTACTTC

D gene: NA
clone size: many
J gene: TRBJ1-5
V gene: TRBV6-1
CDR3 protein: CATKIDSNQPQHF
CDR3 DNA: TGTGCCACCAAGATAGATTCAAATCAGCCCCAGCATTTT

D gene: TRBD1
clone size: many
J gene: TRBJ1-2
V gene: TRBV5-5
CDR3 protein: CASSPGTVGYTF
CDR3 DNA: TGTGCCAGCAGTCCTGGGACAGTCGGCTACACCTTC

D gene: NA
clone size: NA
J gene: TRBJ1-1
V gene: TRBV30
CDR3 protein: CAWSPSGGLNTEAFF
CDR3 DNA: TGTGCCTGGAGTCCCTCGGGAGGGCTGAACACTGAAGCTTTCTTT

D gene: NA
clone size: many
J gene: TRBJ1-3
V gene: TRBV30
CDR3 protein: CACRRSFSGNTIYF
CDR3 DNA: TGTGCCTGCCGTCGGTCCTTCTCTGGAAACACCATATATTTT

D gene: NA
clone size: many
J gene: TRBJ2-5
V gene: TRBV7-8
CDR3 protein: CASSLVTDSPMETQYF
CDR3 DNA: TGTGCCAGCAGCTTAGTGACAGACTCTCCGATGGAGACCCAGTACTTC

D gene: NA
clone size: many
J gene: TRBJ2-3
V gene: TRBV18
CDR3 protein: CASSLRDHLLAGTQYF
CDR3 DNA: TGTGCCAGCTCACTCCGGGACCACCTGCTTGCGGGTACGCAGTATTTT

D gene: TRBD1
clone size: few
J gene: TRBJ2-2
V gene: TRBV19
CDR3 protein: CATQVGQGAVGELFF
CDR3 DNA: TGTGCCACCCAAGTGGGACAGGGGGCAGTCGGGGAGCTGTTTTTT

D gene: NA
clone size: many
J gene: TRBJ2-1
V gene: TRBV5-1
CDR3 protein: CASSWAGSGNEQFF
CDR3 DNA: TGCGCCAGCAGCTGGGCCGGGAGTGGTAATGAGCAGTTCTTC

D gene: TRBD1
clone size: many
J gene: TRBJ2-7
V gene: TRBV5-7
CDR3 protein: CASSPGGRWDRGRREQYF
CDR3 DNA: TGTGCCAGCAGCCCGGGAGGGCGGTGGGACAGGGGGCGAAGAGAGCAGTACTTC

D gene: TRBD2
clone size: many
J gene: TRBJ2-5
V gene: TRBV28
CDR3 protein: CASSPNIAGEAETQYF
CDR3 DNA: TGTGCCAGCAGTCCAAATATAGCGGGAGAAGCCGAGACCCAGTACTTC

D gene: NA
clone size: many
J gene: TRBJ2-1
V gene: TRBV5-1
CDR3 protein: CASSQGTGANEQFF
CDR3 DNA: TGCGCCAGCAGCCAGGGGACCGGGGCTAATGAGCAGTTCTTC